This TCR beta chain originates from a study of blood T cell repertoires in COVID-19. Before being deemed recovered, Cohort 3 donors had two negative PCRs, clearance, or symptom resolution. Produced via immunoSEQ multiplex PCR; TCRdb's table is partial and in-frame only. The table includes around 160,000 clones, roughly four fifths detected once. Germline V gene data show CDR1 as SGHAT and CDR2 as FQNNGV. The CDR3 is 11 amino acids. Between the trimmed V and J ends, which lost 6 bases and 7 bases, there was a span of 9 bases. The V gene is TRBV11-2, the J gene TRBJ1-2, with D hard to call. The TCR sequence derives from a man aged 45-65 years who had recovered from COVID-19. Sequencing was performed on PBMCs or T cells enriched from blood (not recorded which). CDR3 nucleotides: TGTGCCAGCAGTCCCTCGCGTGGCTACACCTTC. Its protein is CASSPSRGYTF.